This T cell receptor (beta chain) was captured in a study of identical twins. Points on this clonotype: Antigen: not known.

cDNA molecules carried unique molecular identifiers, and template switching added a universal primer site. TCRdb used MiXCR to reprocess the 5' RACE reads, holding one entry per CDR3 protein. Here the sample spans hundreds of thousands of distinct CDR3 sequences, approximately 6.1% being singletons. Broader study findings: Without tracking the same donors, conclusions rested on cross-sectional statistical analysis. Cord blood beta clonotypes present at high abundance carried fewer insertions; no such pattern appeared in memory repertoires. Researchers reported weaker excess twin sharing in beta out-of-frame sequences.

Germline assignment: CDR1 DFQATT and CDR2 SNEGSKA (reference sequence). The CDR3 runs 12 residues. V lost 0 bases and J 6 bases, leaving 9 bases between the germline ends. Sequences were obtained from naive T cells sorted from blood. The receptor comes from a man in his late teens or twenties in good health. The J gene is TRBJ2-7, the V gene TRBV20-1; D gene uncertain. CDR3 sequence: CSAREFSIEQYF. The CDR3 DNA reads as TGCAGTGCTAGAGAGTTCAGTATCGAGCAGTACTTC.